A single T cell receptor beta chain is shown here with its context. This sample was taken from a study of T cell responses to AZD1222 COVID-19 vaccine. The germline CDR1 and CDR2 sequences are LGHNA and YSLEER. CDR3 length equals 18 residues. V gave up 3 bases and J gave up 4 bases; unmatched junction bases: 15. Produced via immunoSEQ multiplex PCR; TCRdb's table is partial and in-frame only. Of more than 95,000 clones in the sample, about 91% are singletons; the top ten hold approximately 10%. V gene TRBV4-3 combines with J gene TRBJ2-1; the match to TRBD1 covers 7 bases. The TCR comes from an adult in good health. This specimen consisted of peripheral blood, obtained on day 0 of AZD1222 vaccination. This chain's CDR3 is CASSQNVRGLLTYNEQFF. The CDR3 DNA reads TGCGCCAGCAGCCAGAATGTGAGGGGGCTCTTAACGTACAATGAGCAGTTCTTC.